Listed here is a single T cell receptor beta chain. PCR amplification relied on 60 Vbeta primers (plus 13 Jbeta primers). TCRdb keeps only in-frame clones here, not all; method: immunoSEQ multiplex PCR. The data hold roughly 74,000 clones, with around 78% observed a single time. This sample is part of a study of cytomegalovirus exposure and HLA in healthy donors. Germline lookup yields CDR1 SGHRS and CDR2 YFSETQ. The length of the CDR3 is 13 residues. The V gene lost 2 bases and the J gene lost 7 bases, with 12 bases spanning the gap. Sequencing was performed on PBMCs. V usage is TRBV5-1 and J usage is TRBJ1-2; D is possibly TRBD1 (5 bases). The sequence came from a man aged 35-49 years in good health and CMV-seronegative. CDR3 coding DNA: TGCGCCAGCAGCTTTGGAGGGGAGACTGGCTACACCTTC. Its protein is CASSFGGETGYTF.